One and the same sample provided the 5 T cell receptor beta chains below, sequenced in a study of blood T cell repertoires in COVID-19 (dated by TCRdb to about 2020). The library was obtained by the immunoSEQ multiplex PCR assay. Here the immuneACCESS table is served through TCRdb, limited to in-frame sequences with V and J called. Missing clones are a known gap in these copies; in checked studies unresolved V genes cover under half, and the rest lacks a known reason. The sample table records 270,000 or so clones; more than 65% of these occur just once. Clones ranked in the top ten supply roughly 3.1% of the sample. Sequenced sample: peripheral blood. The origin of the receptors is a woman aged 18-29 years with acute or convalescent COVID-19.

This chain joins TRBV7-9 and TRBJ1-2, with D perhaps TRBD1 (5 bases). Trimming shortened V by 8 bases and J by 3 bases, and 10 bases separated the two germline ends. Germline assignment: CDR1 SEHNR and CDR2 FQNEAQ (reference sequence). This CDR3 has 12 amino acids. CDR3 amino acids: CASGQGDYGYTF. DNA of the CDR3: TGTGCCAGCGGTCAAGGGGACTATGGCTACACCTTC.

This chain uses TRBV4-3 with TRBJ2-7, with D perhaps matching TRBD1 (6 bases). Per germline, CDR1 LGHNA and CDR2 YSLEER. This CDR3 region has 13 residues. Trimming pared 6 bases from V and 1 base from J, leaving 10 bases between. In nucleotides, the CDR3 is TGCGCCAGCAGTATGGACAGATCCTACGAGCAGTACTTC. Translation gives CASSMDRSYEQYF.

The gene calls are TRBV7-2 and TRBJ2-2, with TRBD2 identical over 8 bases. The CDR3 extends over 16 amino acids. Losses at the gene ends were 6 bases for V and 0 bases for J; bases not matched to a gene: 6. Germline CDR1 is SGHTA and CDR2 is FQGNSA. The CDR3 region is CASSRAGGTNTGELFF. CDR3 nucleotide sequence: TGTGCCAGCAGTAGGGCGGGAGGAACGAACACCGGGGAGCTGTTTTTT.

The V call is TRBV30, the J call TRBJ2-7, with 11 bases that match TRBD2. V trimming: 3 bases; J trimming: 7 bases; junction bases outside the gene matches: 17. The length of the CDR3 is 17 residues. The germline CDR1 and CDR2 sequences are GTSNPN and SVGIG (reference sequence). In DNA form, the CDR3 reads TGTGCCTGGAGCGTCCAAGGGACTAGCGGATGGTACGTGGAGCAGTACTTC. The encoded protein is CAWSVQGTSGWYVEQYF.

This chain uses TRBV19 with TRBJ1-2; D gene unclear. The CDR3 contains 12 residues. V was cut by 4 bases and J by 3 bases, with 6 bases left in between. Per germline, CDR1 LNHDA and CDR2 SQIVND (reference sequence). CDR3 sequence reads: CASSSGYYGYTF. The CDR3 nucleotides are TGTGCCAGTAGTAGCGGGTACTATGGCTACACCTTC.